A single sample is the source of the 9 T cell receptor beta chains below, sequenced in a study of blood T cell repertoires in COVID-19. The assay was immunoSEQ multiplex PCR, and TCRdb's table has in-frame clones only and misses some. The sample records some 160,000 clones, roughly 90% being singletons. Sequenced input: peripheral blood. Source of these receptors: a man aged 60 to 75 with acute or convalescent COVID-19.

This clone was detected only once. The gene calls are TRBV4-1 and TRBJ2-1; tentative D call: TRBD2 (5 bases). Germline V gives CDR1 MGHRA, CDR2 YSYEKL. The CDR3 sequence is 16 residues long. Trimming left V 1 base short and J 4 bases short, with 14 bases between. CDR3 nucleotides: TGCGCCAGCAGCCAAGTCGGCCTAGCCAAATACAATGAGCAGTTCTTC. This sequence encodes CASSQVGLAKYNEQFF.

The chain links TRBV7-3 to TRBJ1-2, with 8 bases matching TRBD1. Germline CDR1 SGHTA, CDR2 FQGTGA. The CDR3 has 13 amino acids. V shed 5 bases and J 7 bases; nucleotides not matched to a gene: 6. The CDR3 protein is CASSPGGGGGYTF. The CDR3, as DNA: TGTGCCAGCAGCCCAGGGGGCGGGGGTGGCTACACCTTC.

V gene TRBV18 combines with J gene TRBJ1-5; a weak D match, TRBD1 (6 bases). The CDR3 contains 14 residues. Germline values: CDR1 KGHSH, CDR2 LQKENI. V was trimmed by 3 bases and J by 7 bases, leaving 13 bases between them. The CDR3 protein is CASSPLDSFQPQHF. CDR3 nucleotide sequence: TGTGCCAGCTCACCGTTGGACAGTTTCCAGCCCCAGCATTTT.

The chain employs TRBV7-2 and TRBJ2-1; 8 bases align to TRBD1. The CDR3 has 15 amino acids. Trimming took 6 bases from V and 7 from J; bases not matched to a gene: 11. Germline V gene lookup returns CDR1 SGHTA and CDR2 FQGNSA. CDR3 sequence reads: CASSSRQGLNNEQFF. The DNA for the CDR3 is TGTGCCAGCAGTTCCCGACAGGGGCTCAATAATGAGCAGTTCTTC.

The gene calls are TRBV11-2 and TRBJ2-7; 12 bases match TRBD2. CDR3 length: 15 amino acids. With V trimmed by 5 bases and J by 3 bases, 5 bases remained unmatched. The germline V gene encodes CDR1 SGHAT and CDR2 FQNNGV. CDR3 protein: CASSRTSGISYEQYF. The CDR3 nucleotides read TGTGCCAGCAGCCGGACTAGCGGGATTAGCTACGAGCAGTACTTC.

A few counts support this clone. This chain uses TRBV5-1 with TRBJ2-5; 9 positions match TRBD1. CDR3 length: 16 amino acids. The J segment lost 5 bases and the V segment lost 2 bases, leaving 10 bases of the junction unmatched. Germline loops: CDR1 SGHRS, CDR2 YFSETQ. The CDR3 coding sequence is TGCGCCAGCAGCTTTAACTGGGGACAGGGAGTGGAGACCCAGTACTTC. Translated: CASSFNWGQGVETQYF.

The J gene is TRBJ1-2, the V gene TRBV30; D may be TRBD1 (5 bases). Trimming stripped 0 bases from V and 8 bases from J, with 16 bases between. Germline V gives CDR1 GTSNPN, CDR2 SVGIG (reference sequence). The CDR3 is 14 residues long. DNA for the CDR3: TGTGCCTGGAGTGTTCAGGGATCTTTCGTCGGCTACACCTTC. This gives the protein CAWSVQGSFVGYTF.

This sequence joins TRBV12-3 or TRBV12-4 and TRBJ2-7; D might be TRBD1 (5 bases). Trimming took off 0 bases at V and 7 bases at J, with 10 bases between the two ends. The CDR3 runs to 13 residues. CDR3 coding DNA: TGTGCCAGCAGTTTAGCGGGGCTCGGGGAGCAGTACTTC. The encoded protein is CASSLAGLGEQYF.

The chain uses TRBV19 and TRBJ1-5; 7 bases line up with TRBD1. With 0 bases clipped from V and 4 bases from J, the junction kept 3 bases outside the gene matches. The CDR3 has 15 amino acids. Germline V gene data show CDR1 as LNHDA and CDR2 as SQIVND (reference sequence). The CDR3 is CASSIDDRENQPQHF. The CDR3 coding sequence is TGTGCCAGTAGTATAGACGACAGGGAGAATCAGCCCCAGCATTTT.